This section outlines one T cell receptor (beta chain) sequence together with its context. Only in-frame clones appear in the TCRdb table, and some are missing; sequencing was by immunoSEQ multiplex PCR. The table lists 150,000 to 200,000 clones, around 83% of them singletons. The data belong to a study of blood T cell repertoires in COVID-19. Study details: Samples came from the United States, Italy and Spain, spanning acute and convalescent COVID-19.

The CDR3 length is 12 residues. Trimming removed 7 bases from V and 3 bases from J, with 7 bases in between. Germline assignment: CDR1 LGHDT and CDR2 YNNKEL (reference sequence). The source is an elderly woman in a cohort sampled during active or convalescent COVID-19. Source material: peripheral blood. This sequence joins TRBV3-1 (or the pseudogene TRBV3-2) and TRBJ1-5, with no clear D. The CDR3: CASNQNNQPQHF. The CDR3 DNA follows: TGTGCCAGCAATCAGAACAATCAGCCCCAGCATTTT.